One sample yielded the 21 T cell receptor beta chains listed below, sequenced in a study of shared clonotypes between healthy human individuals. Profiling relied on immunoSEQ multiplex PCR, and the TCRdb table lists in-frame clones only, not all of them. The profile shows hundreds of thousands of clones, about three quarters of them singletons. The sequencing sample was made of memory CD4+ T cells sorted from blood. Described subset: CD45RA-negative fraction. These receptor sequences come from a woman between 25 and 40 years old in good health.

This clone came up once. The chain joins TRBV19 to TRBJ1-4; TRBD1 agrees at 7 bases. The J segment lost 3 bases and the V segment lost 9 bases, leaving 10 bases of the junction unmatched. The germline V gene encodes CDR1 LNHDA and CDR2 SQIVND (reference sequence). This CDR3 region has 15 residues. CDR3 DNA: TGTGCCAGCAGACAGGGAGAGGCGGCTAATGAAAAACTGTTTTTT. It specifies CASRQGEAANEKLFF.

This rearrangement joins TRBV19 to TRBJ1-2; no clear D. Germline CDR1 is LNHDA and CDR2 is SQIVND (reference sequence). CDR3 size: 13 residues. Trimming left V 6 bases short and J 2 bases short, with 10 bases between. CDR3 loop: CASRIGENYGYTF. CDR3 sequence (DNA): TGTGCCAGTAGAATTGGCGAAAACTATGGCTACACCTTC.

The CDR3: CASTPRGGGNEKLFF. CDR3 coding DNA: TGTGCCAGTACTCCTAGGGGAGGGGGAAATGAAAAACTGTTTTTT. The J gene is TRBJ1-4, the V gene TRBV19; possible D gene TRBD1, 6 bases. CDR3 length: 15 amino acids. Trimming removed 7 bases at V and 5 bases at J, with 17 bases between. Germline V lookup: CDR1 LNHDA, CDR2 SQIVND (reference sequence).

This chain uses TRBV7-8 with TRBJ2-1, with D hard to call. The germline gives CDR1 SGHVS, CDR2 FQNEAQ. CDR3 size: 14 residues. The V gene lost 5 bases and the J gene lost 4 bases, with 12 bases spanning the gap. The CDR3 protein is CASSPVLAYNEQFF. The CDR3 DNA is TGTGCCAGCAGCCCCGTTTTAGCTTACAATGAGCAGTTCTTC.

The chain links TRBV19 to TRBJ2-1; D possibly corresponds to TRBD1 (6 bases). The V gene lost 6 bases and the J gene lost 9 bases, with 21 bases spanning the gap. CDR3 length: 15 amino acids. Germline V gene data show CDR1 as LNHDA and CDR2 as SQIVND (reference sequence). This CDR3 is CASRGQLGGVSEQFF. The DNA of the CDR3 is TGTGCCAGTAGAGGGCAACTAGGGGGTGTCAGTGAGCAGTTCTTC.

The V gene is TRBV5-1, the J gene TRBJ2-7; D is possibly TRBD2 (6 bases). This CDR3 is built from 15 residues. V was cut by 4 bases and J by 2 bases, with 16 bases left in between. The germline gives CDR1 SGHRS, CDR2 YFSETQ. CDR3: CASSRDGRRAYEQYF. In DNA, the CDR3 is TGCGCCAGCAGCCGGGACGGTAGGAGGGCCTACGAGCAGTACTTC.

J is TRBJ2-7 and V is TRBV4-1; the match to TRBD2 covers 15 bases. V lost 4 bases, J lost 4 bases, and 20 bases stayed unmatched. CDR3 length: 21 amino acids. The germline CDR1 and CDR2 sequences are MGHRA and YSYEKL. DNA of the CDR3: TGCGCCAGCAGCCGGGCTACTCACCCGGGACTAGCGGGAGGACCGGCGTACGAGCAGTACTTC. Its translation: CASSRATHPGLAGGPAYEQYF.

This clone was detected many times. This rearrangement joins TRBV11-2 to TRBJ2-7, with a weak D call TRBD1 (5 bases). The germline V and J ends were trimmed by 1 base and 5 bases, with 18 bases remaining between them. The CDR3 has 16 amino acids. CDR1 is SGHAT, CDR2 FQNNGV, per germline. The CDR3 DNA reads TGTGCCAGCAGCTTAGTTTTAGAAACAGGTGCCCACGAGCAGTACTTC. Encoded protein: CASSLVLETGAHEQYF.

The rearrangement uses TRBV2 and TRBJ1-2; 9 nucleotides agree with TRBD1. Trimming at V came to 4 bases and at J to 0 bases, leaving 9 bases not matched to a gene. Per the germline V gene, CDR1 is SNHLY and CDR2 is FYNNEI. CDR3 length: 17 residues. As DNA, the CDR3 is TGTGCCAGCAGTGTTTCTAGGGACAGGGTGACTAACTATGGCTACACCTTC. This encodes CASSVSRDRVTNYGYTF.

This clone was seen a handful of times. This chain connects TRBV27 to TRBJ2-1; 9 positions agree with TRBD1. CDR3 size: 17 residues. V dropped 5 bases and J dropped 7; count of bases not matched to a gene: 15. Germline V gene sequence: CDR1 MNHEY, CDR2 SMNVEV (reference sequence). In DNA form, the CDR3 reads TGTGCCAGCAGTCCCCTCCTTCCGGGACAGGGTTGGAATGAGCAGTTCTTC. Encoded protein: CASSPLLPGQGWNEQFF.

This clone was seen more than once but under ten times. The rearrangement joins TRBV23-1 to TRBJ2-7; D may correspond to TRBD1 or TRBD2 (6 bases each). TRBV23-1 is given ORF status, its function remaining uncertain. Trimming removed 0 bases at V and 4 bases at J, with 13 bases between. The CDR3 runs 15 residues. The chain's CDR3 is CASSQSPGGVYEQYF. The DNA of the CDR3 is TGCGCCAGCAGTCAATCCCCCGGGGGCGTATACGAGCAGTACTTC.

This clone occurred once. The gene calls are TRBV6-5 and TRBJ1-3, with TRBD1 as a possible D gene (5 bases). Germline V gives CDR1 MNHEY, CDR2 SVGAGI. V was pared by 6 bases and J by 2 bases, with 8 bases between. This CDR3 spans 13 amino acids. CDR3 coding DNA: TGTGCCAGCAGGCTGGGACCTGGAAACACCATATATTTT. Translating gives CASRLGPGNTIYF.

This rearrangement joins TRBV27 to TRBJ1-2, with unresolved D. Per germline, CDR1 MNHEY and CDR2 SMNVEV (reference sequence). With 5 bases removed from V and 0 bases from J, the gap between germline ends came to 7 bases. This CDR3 region has 13 residues. CDR3 nucleotides: TGTGCCAGCAGTCCGACAACTAACTATGGCTACACCTTC. Its translation is CASSPTTNYGYTF.

J is TRBJ1-5 and V is TRBV6-1; D unclear. Per the germline V gene, CDR1 is MNHNS and CDR2 is SASEGT. Trimming stripped 6 bases from V and 5 bases from J, with 11 bases between. The CDR3 sequence is 13 residues long. In DNA, the CDR3 is TGTGCCAGCAGAGCTACAATAGATCAGCCCCAGCATTTT. Translating gives CASRATIDQPQHF.

The V call is TRBV7-9, the J call TRBJ2-2; TRBD2 aligns across 9 bases. There are 15 residues in the CDR3. V lost 5 bases to trimming and J lost 6 bases; unmatched junction nucleotides: 7. CDR1 and CDR2 from the germline V gene are SEHNR and FQNEAQ (reference sequence). CDR3 residues: CASSGLAGESGELFF. The CDR3 DNA sequence: TGTGCCAGCAGCGGGTTAGCGGGAGAGTCCGGGGAGCTGTTTTTT.

J is TRBJ1-1 and V is TRBV7-3; TRBD1 aligns across 9 bases. This CDR3 is built from 13 residues. The germline V gene has CDR1 SGHTA and CDR2 FQGTGA. Trimming removed 5 bases from V and 9 bases from J; junction bases left unmatched: 7. The CDR3 loop reads CASSPRTGVQAFF. DNA for the CDR3: TGTGCCAGCAGCCCCAGGACAGGGGTGCAAGCTTTCTTT.

This chain links TRBV30 with TRBJ2-1, with D tentatively TRBD2 (5 bases). The CDR3 is 14 amino acids. Germline V gene lookup returns CDR1 GTSNPN and CDR2 SVGIG (reference sequence). Trimming shortened V by 0 bases and J by 5 bases, and 11 bases separated the two germline ends. CDR3 in DNA: TGTGCCTGGAGTGTATGGACTCCCAACAATGAGCAGTTCTTC. Translating it yields CAWSVWTPNNEQFF.

There are a few counts of this clone. The same CDR3 is also encoded by other DNA sequences in this sample. The V gene is TRBV2, the J gene TRBJ1-5; D possibly corresponds to TRBD1 (5 bases). Germline assignment: CDR1 SNHLY and CDR2 FYNNEI. The V end was cut by 2 bases, the J end by 5 bases, with 10 bases between. The CDR3 is made up of 14 amino acids. The CDR3 nucleotides are TGTGCCAGCAGTGAAAATTCGGGGGATCAGCCCCAGCATTTT. Translated, it gives CASSENSGDQPQHF. Complete variable domain (other parts from reference TRBV2 and TRBJ1-5): EPEVTQTPSHQVTQMGQEVILRCVPISNHLYFYWYRQILGQKVEFLVSFYNNEISEKSEIFDDQFSVERPDGSNFTLKIRSTKLEDSAMYFCASSENSGDQPQHFGDGTRLSIL.

The chain has TRBV28 and TRBJ1-2, with D possibly TRBD1 on 5 matching bases. The V end was cut by 7 bases, the J end by 7 bases, with 19 bases between. The CDR3 contains 14 residues. CDR1 is MDHEN, CDR2 SYDVKM, per germline. The CDR3 spells CASTRQTRLGGYTF. The CDR3 region has the DNA TGTGCCAGCACCAGACAGACCAGATTGGGTGGCTACACCTTC.

For this clone: The junction departs from germline at one end; a sequencing error may be responsible. This chain connects TRBV14 to TRBJ2-1, with D perhaps matching TRBD1 (5 bases). The CDR3 contains 12 residues. Germline-derived CDR1 and CDR2 are SGHDN and FVKESK. CDR3 loop: CASSKDSPEQFF. DNA for the CDR3: TGTGCCAGCAGCAAAGACAGTCCCGAGCAGTTCTTC.

The V gene is TRBV5-5, the J gene TRBJ2-7; 8 bases map to TRBD2. CDR3 size: 15 residues. Germline loops: CDR1 SGHKS, CDR2 YYEKEE (reference sequence). The junction had 15 bases not matched to a gene; V was cut back by 4 bases and J by 9 bases. CDR3 region: CASSPPAGDYERQYF. The CDR3 DNA sequence: TGTGCCAGCAGCCCCCCAGCGGGAGATTACGAGCGGCAGTACTTC.